The 26 T cell receptor beta chains reported below all come from one sample, sequenced in a study of memory B cells and T cells in multiple sclerosis. CFSE-dim autoproliferating and CFSE-high non-proliferating T cells from unstimulated culture were sequenced separately. Cultures began with fewer than 5.5x10^7 CFSE-labeled PBMCs, unstimulated for 7 days, with replicate wells pooled. The method was immunoSEQ multiplex PCR; TCRdb's version includes in-frame clones alone and lacks a portion of them. The sample includes approximately 30,000 clones, about 82% of them seen just once. These TCRs are of unknown antigen specificity. The sample taken for sequencing was PBMCs from blood kept in culture. The source of these receptors is a human donor with multiple sclerosis.

This sequence joins TRBV2 and TRBJ2-7; 9 nucleotides align to TRBD2. Germline CDR1 reads SNHLY; CDR2 reads FYNNEI. The CDR3 runs to 18 residues. V lost 9 bases and J lost 0; bases outside the gene matches: 18. CDR3 coding DNA: TGTGCCAGGGACGGGGGCAAAGCGGGAGGTGCGAACTCCTACGAGCAGTACTTC. Translated, it gives CARDGGKAGGANSYEQYF.

The CDR3 nucleotides are TGTGCCAGCAGTGAAGCATCAGGGATAGGTCAGCCCCAGCATTTT. It encodes CASSEASGIGQPQHF. The gene calls are TRBV6-1 and TRBJ1-5; a possible D gene is TRBD1 (5 bases). V was trimmed by 0 bases and J by 6 bases, leaving 12 bases between them. CDR1 and CDR2 (germline): MNHNS, SASEGT. The CDR3 has 15 amino acids.

The chain uses TRBV6-5 and TRBJ1-5, with TRBD1 identical over 8 bases. In germline, CDR1 is MNHEY, CDR2 SVGAGI. There are 14 residues in the CDR3. The J segment lost 3 bases and the V segment lost 5 bases, leaving 3 bases of the junction unmatched. The DNA for the CDR3 is TGTGCCAGCAGTCGGCAGGGGGCCAATCAGCCCCAGCATTTT. It specifies CASSRQGANQPQHF.

The V call is TRBV2, the J call TRBJ2-3; D remains unclear. The germline V gene encodes CDR1 SNHLY and CDR2 FYNNEI. Trimming took 8 bases from V and 4 from J, leaving 7 bases between them. The CDR3 loop spans 11 amino acids. CDR3 coding DNA: TGTGCCAGCCTTCAGGCAGATACGCAGTATTTT. Translation: CASLQADTQYF.

The chain carries TRBV6-1 and TRBJ2-1; D may be TRBD2 (6 bases). V was cut by 0 bases and J by 2 bases, with 17 bases left in between. The CDR3 has 18 residues. From germline, CDR1 is MNHNS and CDR2 SASEGT. CDR3 coding DNA: TGTGCCAGCAGTGAAGCCGATAGCAGACTAGGGGCCTACAATGAGCAGTTCTTC. Its translation: CASSEADSRLGAYNEQFF.

This chain uses TRBV12-5 with TRBJ2-5; D is unclear. Germline CDR1 is LGHNT and CDR2 is FRNRAP. V was cut by 0 bases and J by 3 bases, with 11 bases left in between. This CDR3 region has 15 residues. The CDR3 protein is CASGLVLSREETQYF. The CDR3 DNA sequence: TGTGCTAGTGGTTTGGTATTGTCTAGGGAAGAGACCCAGTACTTC.

The chain links TRBV11-2 to TRBJ1-2; D is unclear. Germline CDR1 SGHAT, CDR2 FQNNGV. This CDR3 comprises 14 residues. Trimming removed 5 bases at V and 4 bases at J, with 14 bases between. The CDR3 sequence: CASSPLGGSYGYTF. In nucleotides, the CDR3 is TGTGCCAGCAGCCCCTTAGGAGGTAGCTATGGCTACACCTTC.

The V call is TRBV5-6, the J call TRBJ1-2; D gene unclear. The germline CDR1 and CDR2 sequences are SGHDT and YYEEEE. Trimming pared 0 bases from V and 4 bases from J, leaving 16 bases between. The CDR3 totals 16 residues. The DNA for the CDR3 is TGTGCCAGCAGCTTGGGACGGGATTTAAATGGCTATGGCTACACCTTC. Its translation is CASSLGRDLNGYGYTF.

J is TRBJ2-5 and V is TRBV9, with 9 bases matching TRBD1. Judging by the DNA end, TRBJ2-7 fits better; the J call may be wrong. This CDR3 is 18 amino acids long. CDR1 SGDLS and CDR2 YYNGEE come from the germline V gene. The DNA for the CDR3 is TGTGCCAGCAGCGTAGGCTACCCTACGGGACAGGGCTTCTACGAGCAGTACTTC. This gives the protein CASSVGYPTGQGFYEQYF.

The V and J genes are TRBV4-1 and TRBJ2-7; 7 bases are a match to TRBD2. There are 16 residues in the CDR3. Per the germline V gene, CDR1 is MGHRA and CDR2 is YSYEKL. V dropped 0 bases and J dropped 0; count of bases not matched to a gene: 5. The CDR3 region is CASSQDWPGGSYEQYF. Written as DNA, the CDR3 is TGCGCCAGCAGCCAAGATTGGCCGGGGGGCTCCTACGAGCAGTACTTC.

This clone came up once. The V gene is TRBV7-8, the J gene TRBJ2-5, with no clear D. The CDR3 has 14 amino acids. Germline CDR1 and CDR2: SGHVS and FQNEAQ. The V gene lost 0 bases and the J gene lost 4 bases, with 9 bases spanning the gap. CDR3 DNA sequence: TGTGCCAGCAGCTTAGCAGGGTGGGGAGAGACCCAGTACTTC. Translating gives CASSLAGWGETQYF.

The J gene is TRBJ1-6, the V gene TRBV9, with D unclear. Looked up from germline, CDR1 is SGDLS and CDR2 is YYNGEE. The germline V and J ends were trimmed by 0 bases and 9 bases, with 10 bases remaining between them. The CDR3 is 14 residues long. Written as DNA, the CDR3 is TGTGCCAGCAGCGTAGAAACTCCAGGTTCACCCCTCCACTTT. Protein product: CASSVETPGSPLHF.

The chain joins TRBV5-4 to TRBJ2-1; 10 bases match TRBD2. The germline V gene has CDR1 SGHNT and CDR2 YYREEE (reference sequence). CDR3 length: 14 residues. Trimming removed 1 base from V and 8 bases from J; junction bases left unmatched: 3. The CDR3 DNA follows: TGTGCCAGCAGCTTGCCTAGCGGGAGTTATGAGCAGTTCTTC. Residues: CASSLPSGSYEQFF.

The V and J genes are TRBV7-9 and TRBJ1-2; 8 nucleotides agree with TRBD1. V lost 3 bases to trimming and J lost 1 base; unmatched junction nucleotides: 7. Germline CDR1 SEHNR, CDR2 FQNEAQ (reference sequence). The CDR3 is 16 residues long. In DNA form, the CDR3 reads TGTGCCAGCAGCTTCCCAGGGACAGGATTTAACTATGGCTACACCTTC. As protein: CASSFPGTGFNYGYTF.

V and J are TRBV9 and TRBJ1-1, with D perhaps TRBD1 (6 bases). Germline V gene sequence: CDR1 SGDLS, CDR2 YYNGEE. V lost 3 bases and J lost 5, with 14 bases in between. The CDR3 consists of 14 residues. CDR3 amino acids: CASSATGAGTEAFF. The CDR3 DNA sequence: TGTGCCAGCAGCGCGACAGGTGCGGGGACTGAAGCTTTCTTT.

This clone was seen only a few times. V and J are TRBV19 and TRBJ1-5, with D maybe TRBD1 (5 bases). V lost 7 bases to trimming and J lost 6 bases, with 10 bases between them. From germline, CDR1 is LNHDA and CDR2 SQIVND (reference sequence). The CDR3 loop spans 12 amino acids. CDR3 coding DNA: TGTGCCAGTAAGTGGGGGAGTCAGCCCCAGCATTTT. Translated: CASKWGSQPQHF.

This chain uses TRBV6-5 with TRBJ1-1; D remains unclear. From germline, CDR1 is MNHEY and CDR2 SVGAGI. The CDR3 loop spans 14 amino acids. V lost 0 bases, J lost 1 base, and 6 bases lay in between. Written as DNA, the CDR3 is TGTGCCAGCAGTTACTCGGTGGGGAACACTGAAGCTTTCTTT. Its translation is CASSYSVGNTEAFF.

The chain couples TRBV5-8 to TRBJ2-3, with 8 bases matching TRBD1. The germline V gene encodes CDR1 SGHTS and CDR2 YDEGEE. V lost 4 bases and J lost 1; bases outside the gene matches: 5. The CDR3 runs 15 residues. The DNA of the CDR3 is TGTGCCAGCAGCGATTGGGGACAGGGCACAGATACGCAGTATTTT. It specifies CASSDWGQGTDTQYF.

V and J are TRBV4-1 and TRBJ2-7, with a possible D match to TRBD1 (6 bases). The V gene lost 4 bases and the J gene lost 1 base, with 17 bases spanning the gap. The CDR3 loop spans 16 amino acids. Germline CDR1 reads MGHRA; CDR2 reads YSYEKL. DNA of the CDR3: TGCGCCAGCAGCCCACTTGATAGGACAGCTTCCTACGAGCAGTACTTC. This sequence encodes CASSPLDRTASYEQYF.

The chain is built from TRBV6-6 and TRBJ1-4, with a weak D call TRBD1 (5 bases). CDR1 and CDR2 from the germline V gene are MNHNY and SVGAGI (reference sequence). The CDR3 contains 12 residues. With 7 bases removed from V and 4 bases from J, the gap between germline ends came to 7 bases. The CDR3 DNA reads as TGTGCCAGCACTGGGGGTAATGAAAAACTGTTTTTT. Translating gives CASTGGNEKLFF.

The chain recombines TRBV19 with TRBJ2-2; the D gene is possibly TRBD1 (6 bases). The ends were cut back, 0 bases at V and 6 bases at J, with 11 bases in the middle. The CDR3 runs to 15 residues. Germline assignment: CDR1 LNHDA and CDR2 SQIVND (reference sequence). This CDR3 reads CASSIERGRSGELFF. The CDR3 DNA sequence: TGTGCCAGTAGTATAGAAAGGGGGAGATCCGGGGAGCTGTTTTTT.

This chain connects TRBV19 to TRBJ2-1, with D possibly being TRBD2 (5 bases). Germline lookup yields CDR1 LNHDA and CDR2 SQIVND (reference sequence). The CDR3 runs 19 residues. The V and J ends lost 3 bases and 4 bases respectively, with 25 bases between them. CDR3 protein: CASSIPPSSGQAIYNEQFF. CDR3 nucleotide sequence: TGTGCCAGTAGTATCCCGCCCTCCAGCGGCCAAGCAATTTACAATGAGCAGTTCTTC.

This chain joins TRBV9 and TRBJ2-1, with TRBD2 as a possible D gene (5 bases). V was trimmed by 1 base and J by 0 bases, leaving 11 bases between them. The CDR3 covers 16 residues. The germline V gene has CDR1 SGDLS and CDR2 YYNGEE. The DNA for the CDR3 is TGTGCCAGCAGCGTAATGTCGGGGAGCTCCTACAATGAGCAGTTCTTC. Residues: CASSVMSGSSYNEQFF.

This clone was recorded only once. Here the CDR3 DNA reads TGCGCCAGCAGCTTGAGAGGGACTAGGTCAGATACGCAGTATTTT. Encoded protein: CASSLRGTRSDTQYF. The chain employs TRBV5-1 and TRBJ2-3; 8 bases are a match to TRBD2. With V trimmed by 1 base and J by 4 bases, 5 bases remained unmatched. This CDR3 contains 15 residues. Germline V gene lookup returns CDR1 SGHRS and CDR2 YFSETQ.

For the CDR3, the DNA is TGCAGTGCTCGGGGCACCTACGAGCAGTACTTC. Translating it yields CSARGTYEQYF. The chain uses TRBV20-1 and TRBJ2-7; D could derive from TRBD1 or TRBD2 (5 bases each). The V and J ends lost 5 bases and 2 bases respectively, with 7 bases between them. CDR1 DFQATT and CDR2 SNEGSKA come from the germline V gene (reference sequence). The CDR3 length is 11 residues.

V and J are TRBV28 and TRBJ1-5, with D unclear. Germline V gene lookup returns CDR1 MDHEN and CDR2 SYDVKM. V gave up 6 bases and J gave up 0 bases, with 9 bases separating them. This CDR3 spans 14 amino acids. DNA of the CDR3: TGTGCCAGCAGACGACCTTATAGCAATCAGCCCCAGCATTTT. This gives the protein CASRRPYSNQPQHF.